This TCR beta chain was profiled in a study of blood T cell repertoires in COVID-19. The wider study: Italy, Spain and the United States were the sources of the convalescent and acute COVID-19 samples. Nucleic acid was either cDNA or gDNA, and it came from T cells, B-cell-depleted T cells, or PBMCs.

The V gene end was trimmed by 5 bases and the J gene end by 2 bases; junction bases not matched to a gene: 11. This CDR3 contains 17 residues. CDR1 and CDR2 from the germline V gene are KGHSH and LQKENI. In the original workflow: Quantification of nucleated cells was approximated via reference gene primer amplification. Assay used: immunoSEQ multiplex PCR; TCRdb lists only in-frame clones, some missing. V and J calls and clone size are those listed in that table; D and trimming were worked out from the DNA. This table has approximately 77,000 clones, 88% appearing once. The TCR was taken from a woman older than 75 with acute or convalescent COVID-19. The chain combines TRBV18 with TRBJ1-5; 8 bases match TRBD1. Material: peripheral blood. The CDR3 sequence: CASSSGQEKGGNQPQHF. The CDR3 DNA follows: TGTGCCAGCTCATCGGGACAGGAGAAGGGGGGCAATCAGCCCCAGCATTTT.